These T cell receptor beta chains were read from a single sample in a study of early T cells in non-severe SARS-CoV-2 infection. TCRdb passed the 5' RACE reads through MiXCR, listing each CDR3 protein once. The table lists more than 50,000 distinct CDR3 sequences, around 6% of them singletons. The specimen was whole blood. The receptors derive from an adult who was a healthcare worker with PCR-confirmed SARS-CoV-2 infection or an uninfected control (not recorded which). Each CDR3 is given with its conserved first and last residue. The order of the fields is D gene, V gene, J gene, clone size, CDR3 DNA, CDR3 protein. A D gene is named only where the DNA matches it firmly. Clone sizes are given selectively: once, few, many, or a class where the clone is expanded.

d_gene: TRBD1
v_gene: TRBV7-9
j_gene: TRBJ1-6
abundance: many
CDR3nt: TGTGCCAGCAGCTCCCGAGGGACAGAGAATTCACCCCTCCACTTT
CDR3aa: CASSSRGTENSPLHF

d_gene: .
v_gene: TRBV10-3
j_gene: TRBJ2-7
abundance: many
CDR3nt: TGTGCCATCAGGCCGGGATTTCGTTCGAACAACGAGCAGTACTTC
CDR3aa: CAIRPGFRSNNEQYF

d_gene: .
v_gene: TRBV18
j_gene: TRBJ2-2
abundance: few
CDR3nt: TGTGCCAGCTCACCAAGGGGAAACACCGGGGAGCTGTTTTTT
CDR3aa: CASSPRGNTGELFF

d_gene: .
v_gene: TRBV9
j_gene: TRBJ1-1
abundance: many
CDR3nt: TGTGCCAGCAGCGGGACCGGGGGCACTGAAGCTTTCTTT
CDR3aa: CASSGTGGTEAFF

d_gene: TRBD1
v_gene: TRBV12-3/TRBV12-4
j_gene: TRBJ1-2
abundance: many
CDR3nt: TGTGCCAGCAGTCACAGGGGGGATTCCTATGGCTACACCTTC
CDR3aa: CASSHRGDSYGYTF

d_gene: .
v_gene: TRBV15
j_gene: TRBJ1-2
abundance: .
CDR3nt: TGTGCCACCAGCAGAGATGCGAGAGGGGGCTATGGCTACACCTTC
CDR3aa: CATSRDARGGYGYTF

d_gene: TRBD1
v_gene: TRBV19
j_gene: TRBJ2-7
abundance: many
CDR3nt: TGTGCCAGTAGTGGGACAGGGAGCTCCTACGAGCAGTACTTC
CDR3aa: CASSGTGSSYEQYF

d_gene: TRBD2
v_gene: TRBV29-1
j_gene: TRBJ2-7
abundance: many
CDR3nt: TGCAGCGTCGTCCGGACTAGCGGGCACTACGAGCAGTACTTC
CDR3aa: CSVVRTSGHYEQYF

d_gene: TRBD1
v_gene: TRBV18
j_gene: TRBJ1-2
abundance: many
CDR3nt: TGTGCCAGCTCACCAGAAACAGGGGGAGCGCTTAGCTATGGCTACACCTTC
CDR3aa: CASSPETGGALSYGYTF

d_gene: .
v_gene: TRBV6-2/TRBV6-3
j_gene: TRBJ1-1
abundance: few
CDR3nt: TGTGCCAGCAGCCCAGATCCGCCAGGGAGTAACACTGAAGCTTTCTTT
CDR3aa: CASSPDPPGSNTEAFF

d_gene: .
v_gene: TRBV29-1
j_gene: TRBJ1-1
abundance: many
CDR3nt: TGCAGCGTTGTGGGGGGCGGCACTGAAGCTTTCTTT
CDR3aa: CSVVGGGTEAFF

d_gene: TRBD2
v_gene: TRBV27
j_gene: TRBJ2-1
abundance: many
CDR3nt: TGTGCCAGCAGTCCATGGACTAGCGGGAGCGATGAGCAGTTCTTC
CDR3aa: CASSPWTSGSDEQFF

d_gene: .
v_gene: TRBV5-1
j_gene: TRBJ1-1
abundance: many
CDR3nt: TGCGCCAGCAGCTTGGACGGTGGGAACACTGAAGCTTTCTTT
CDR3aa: CASSLDGGNTEAFF

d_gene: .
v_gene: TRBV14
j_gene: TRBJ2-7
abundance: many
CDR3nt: TGTGCCAGCAGTCTCAAGGACTACCTACGGGAGCAGTACTTC
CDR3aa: CASSLKDYLREQYF

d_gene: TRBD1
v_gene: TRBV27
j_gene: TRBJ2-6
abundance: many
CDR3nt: TGTGCCAGCAGTCCCAGGGGGTCCGGGGCCAACGTCCTGACTTTC
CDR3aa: CASSPRGSGANVLTF

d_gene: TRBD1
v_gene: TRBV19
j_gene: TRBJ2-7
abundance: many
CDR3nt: TGTGCCAGTAGTATGGGACAGAAAACCTACGAGCAGTACTTC
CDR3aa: CASSMGQKTYEQYF

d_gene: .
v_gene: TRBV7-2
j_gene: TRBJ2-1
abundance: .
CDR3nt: TGTGCCAGCAGCTCTAATCCCGGGGGTGAGCAGTTCTTC
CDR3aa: CASSSNPGGEQFF

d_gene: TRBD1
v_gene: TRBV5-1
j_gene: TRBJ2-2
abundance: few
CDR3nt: TGCGCCAGCAGCCCAGGGGGCACGTACACCGGGGAGCTGTTTTTT
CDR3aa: CASSPGGTYTGELFF

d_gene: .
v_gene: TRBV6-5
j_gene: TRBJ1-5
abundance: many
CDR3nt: TGTGCCAGCAGTTCCTCCCAGGTGATCAATCAGCCCCAGCATTTT
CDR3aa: CASSSSQVINQPQHF

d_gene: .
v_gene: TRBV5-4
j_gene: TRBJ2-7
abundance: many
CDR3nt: TGTGCCAGCAGCCGCGGAGGCGGGGATCTCACCCAGCAGTACTTC
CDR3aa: CASSRGGGDLTQQYF

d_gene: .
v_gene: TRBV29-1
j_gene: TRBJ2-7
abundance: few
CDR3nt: TGCAGCGTTGTTGACGACAGTAAGTCCTACGAGCAGTACTTC
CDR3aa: CSVVDDSKSYEQYF

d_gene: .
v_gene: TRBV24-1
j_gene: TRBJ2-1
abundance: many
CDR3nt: TGTGCCACCAGTGATCCGGGACCGTCAGGGAACAATGAGCAGTTCTTC
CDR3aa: CATSDPGPSGNNEQFF

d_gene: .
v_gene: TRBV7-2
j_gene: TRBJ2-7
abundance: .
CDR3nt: TGTGCCAGCAGCTACCCAATCCTCGACGAGCAGTACTTC
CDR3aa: CASSYPILDEQYF

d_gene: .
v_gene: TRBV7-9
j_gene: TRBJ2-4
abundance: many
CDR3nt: TGTGCCAGCAGCTTCCCCCTAGCAGTAGCCAAAAACATTCAGTACTTC
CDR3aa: CASSFPLAVAKNIQYF

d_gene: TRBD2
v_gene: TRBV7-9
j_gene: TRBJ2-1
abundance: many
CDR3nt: TGTGCCAGCAGCTTAGCCTCTGGACTAGCGAGCATTTTTGAGCAGTTCTTC
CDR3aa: CASSLASGLASIFEQFF

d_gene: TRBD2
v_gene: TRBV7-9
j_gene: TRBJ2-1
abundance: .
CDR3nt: TGTGCCAGCAGCTCCCATAGCGGGGGGGGTTACAATGAGCAGTTCTTC
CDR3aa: CASSSHSGGGYNEQFF

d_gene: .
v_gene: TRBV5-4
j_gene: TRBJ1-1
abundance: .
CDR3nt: TGTGCCAGCAGCCCGCCGTGGGGGTCGGGTACTGAAGCTTTCTTT
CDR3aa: CASSPPWGSGTEAFF

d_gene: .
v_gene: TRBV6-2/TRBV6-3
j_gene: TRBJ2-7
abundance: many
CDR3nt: TGTGCCAGCAGTTACCTCCGGGCCTACGAGCAGTACTTC
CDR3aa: CASSYLRAYEQYF

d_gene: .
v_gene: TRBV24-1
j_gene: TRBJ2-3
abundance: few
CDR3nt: TGTGCCACCAGTGATTTCCGGGGCCGTACCACAGATACGCAGTATTTT
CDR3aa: CATSDFRGRTTDTQYF

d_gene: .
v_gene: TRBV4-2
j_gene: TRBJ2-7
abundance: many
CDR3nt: TGTGCCAGCAGCCAAGATAGAGGGCGAGTATCGGACGAGCAGTACTTC
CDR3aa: CASSQDRGRVSDEQYF

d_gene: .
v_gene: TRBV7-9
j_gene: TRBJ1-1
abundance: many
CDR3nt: TGTGCCAGCAGCTTTCAGGGGCACCCTACGGCTGAAGCTTTCTTT
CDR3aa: CASSFQGHPTAEAFF

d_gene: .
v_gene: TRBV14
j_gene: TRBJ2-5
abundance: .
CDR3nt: TGTGCCAGCGGCAGGGCGTCGGAGCTTGGGGAGACCCAGTACTTC
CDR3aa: CASGRASELGETQYF

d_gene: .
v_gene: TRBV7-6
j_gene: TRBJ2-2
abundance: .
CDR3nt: TGTGCCAGCAGCGCGGAAGGGCAGAACACCGGGGAGCTGTTTTTT
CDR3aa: CASSAEGQNTGELFF

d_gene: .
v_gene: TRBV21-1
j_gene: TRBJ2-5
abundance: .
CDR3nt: TGTGCCGCGGTACGGACAGGTCCCCAAGAGACCCAGTACTTC
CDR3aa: CAAVRTGPQETQYF

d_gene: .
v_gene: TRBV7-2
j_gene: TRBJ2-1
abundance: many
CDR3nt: TGTGCCAGCAGCTTAGGTCTGGTCAATGAAGGGCAGTTCTTC
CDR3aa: CASSLGLVNEGQFF

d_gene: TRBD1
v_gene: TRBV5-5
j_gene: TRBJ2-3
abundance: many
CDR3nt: TGTGCCAGCAGATGGGACAGCCGTAGCACAGATACGCAGTATTTT
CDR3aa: CASRWDSRSTDTQYF

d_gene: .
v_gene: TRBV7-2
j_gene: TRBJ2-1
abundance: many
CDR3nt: TGTGCCAGCAGCTTAGCTCAGAAATTGCGGGATGAGCAGTTCTTC
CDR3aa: CASSLAQKLRDEQFF

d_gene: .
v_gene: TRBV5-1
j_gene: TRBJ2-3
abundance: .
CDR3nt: TGCGCCAGCAGCTTGTCCCCATCGGGGGCGAGCACAGATACGCAGTATTTT
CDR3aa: CASSLSPSGASTDTQYF

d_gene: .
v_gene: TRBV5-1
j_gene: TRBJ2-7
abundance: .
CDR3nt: TGCGCCAGCAGCTTAACGGGAGCGAACGAGCAGTACTTC
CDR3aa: CASSLTGANEQYF

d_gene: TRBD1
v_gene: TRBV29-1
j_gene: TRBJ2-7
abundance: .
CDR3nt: TGCAGCGTGCGCAGGACAGGGGTCGGAGAGCAGTACTTC
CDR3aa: CSVRRTGVGEQYF

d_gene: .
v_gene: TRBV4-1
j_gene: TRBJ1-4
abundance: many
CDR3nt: TGCGCCAGCAGCCAGGGACGGATTAATGAAAAACTGTTTTTT
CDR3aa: CASSQGRINEKLFF

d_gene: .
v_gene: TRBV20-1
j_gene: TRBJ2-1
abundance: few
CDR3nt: TGCAGTGCTAGAGATCGGGGCGGTTCTAACGAGCAGTTCTTC
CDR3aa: CSARDRGGSNEQFF

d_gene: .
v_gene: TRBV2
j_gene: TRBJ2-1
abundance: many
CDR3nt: TGTGCCAGCAACTCGGGAGAGGGTGTATACAATGAGCAGTTCTTC
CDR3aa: CASNSGEGVYNEQFF

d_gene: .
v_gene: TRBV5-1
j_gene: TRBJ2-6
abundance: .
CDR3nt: TGCGCCAGCAGCTTGGTCGGGGACCCTGGGGCCAACGTCCTGACTTTC
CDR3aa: CASSLVGDPGANVLTF

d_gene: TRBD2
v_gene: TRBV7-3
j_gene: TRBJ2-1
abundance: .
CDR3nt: TGTGCCAGCAGCCCGCCGGGAGGTAGGAATGAGCAGTTCTTC
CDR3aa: CASSPPGGRNEQFF

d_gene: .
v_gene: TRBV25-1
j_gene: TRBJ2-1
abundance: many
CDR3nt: TGTGCCAGCAGTGAACAGCGGAGCTCCTACAATGAGCAGTTCTTC
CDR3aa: CASSEQRSSYNEQFF

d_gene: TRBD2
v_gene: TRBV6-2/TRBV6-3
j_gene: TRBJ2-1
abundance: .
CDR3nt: TGTGCCAGCAGGGGACTAGCGGGGGGGCCACATGAGCAGTTCTTC
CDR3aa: CASRGLAGGPHEQFF

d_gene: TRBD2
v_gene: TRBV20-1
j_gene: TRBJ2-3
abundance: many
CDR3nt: TGCAGTGCTCAGGTAGCGGGAGCAGATACGCAGTATTTT
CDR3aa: CSAQVAGADTQYF

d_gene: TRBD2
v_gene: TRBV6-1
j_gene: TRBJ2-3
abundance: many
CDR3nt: TGTGCCAGCAGATCCGCCGCTGCGGGGGGGAGCACAGATACGCAGTATTTT
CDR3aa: CASRSAAAGGSTDTQYF

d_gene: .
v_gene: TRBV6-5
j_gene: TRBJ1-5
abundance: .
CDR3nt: TGTGCCAGCAGTAAGACGGAGAATCAGCCCCAGCATTTT
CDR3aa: CASSKTENQPQHF

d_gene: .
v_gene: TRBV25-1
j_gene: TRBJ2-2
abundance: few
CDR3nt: TGTGCCAGTTCACGAGTGGCCGGGGAGCTGTTTTTT
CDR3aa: CASSRVAGELFF

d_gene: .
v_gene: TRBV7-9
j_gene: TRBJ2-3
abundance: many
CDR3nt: TGTGCCAGCAGCCTCGTCCAAGATACGCAGTATTTT
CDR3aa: CASSLVQDTQYF

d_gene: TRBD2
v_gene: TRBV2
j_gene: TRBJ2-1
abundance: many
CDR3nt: TGTGCCAGCAGTGAAGCGGGAGGGCCATACAATGAGCAGTTCTTC
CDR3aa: CASSEAGGPYNEQFF

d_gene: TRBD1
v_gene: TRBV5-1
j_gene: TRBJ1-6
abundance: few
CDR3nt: TGCGCCAGCGGGACAGGGAGTAATTCACCCCTCCACTTT
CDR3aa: CASGTGSNSPLHF

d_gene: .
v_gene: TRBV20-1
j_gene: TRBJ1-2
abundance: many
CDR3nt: TGCAGTGCCAACCGAGGGGGTGGCTACACCTTC
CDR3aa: CSANRGGGYTF

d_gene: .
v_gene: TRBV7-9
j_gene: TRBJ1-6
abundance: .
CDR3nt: TGTGCCAGCAGCACCGCGATGGGAGAGGGGTCACCCCTCCACTTT
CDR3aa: CASSTAMGEGSPLHF

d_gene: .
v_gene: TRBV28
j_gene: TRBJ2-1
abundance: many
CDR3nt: TGTGCCAGCAGTTTAAGAGGGCCTTACAATGAGCAGTTCTTC
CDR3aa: CASSLRGPYNEQFF

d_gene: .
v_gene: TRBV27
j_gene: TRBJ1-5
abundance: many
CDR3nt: TGTGCCAGCAGGGCCGCGGGGTATAGCAATCAGCCCCAGCATTTT
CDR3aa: CASRAAGYSNQPQHF

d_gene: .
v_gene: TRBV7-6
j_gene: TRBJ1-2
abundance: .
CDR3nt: TGTGCCAGCAGCTTAGCCAAGGTCCCGGACTATGGCTACACCTTC
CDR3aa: CASSLAKVPDYGYTF